Following are 12 T cell receptor beta chains from one sample sequenced in a study of CD8+ T cells in alopecia areata. Treatment defined: oral pan-JAK inhibitor, 5-10 mg twice daily. cDNA reverse transcribed from extracted RNA served as the sequencing template. TCRdb's copy holds only in-frame clones and misses some; the assay was immunoSEQ multiplex PCR. The sample has some 160,000 clones, under 70% seen once. Sample: CD4+ T cells sorted from blood, taken at week 4, from a patient treated with tofacitinib. The receptors shown here come from a human donor with alopecia areata.

The J gene is TRBJ2-7, the V gene TRBV27; TRBD1 is a possible D gene (5 bases). Germline CDR1 reads MNHEY; CDR2 reads SMNVEV (reference sequence). The length of the CDR3 is 13 residues. Deletions cut 5 bases from V and 6 bases from J, with 14 bases between. The CDR3 DNA reads as TGTGCCAGCAGTGTCCCAGGGAATTCCGAGCAGTACTTC. Translating gives CASSVPGNSEQYF.

This clone was counted a few times. The rearrangement joins TRBV10-3 to TRBJ1-6; no clear D. The V end lost 10 bases, the J end lost 8 bases, and 18 bases lay between the germline ends. The CDR3 length is 14 residues. Germline V gene sequence: CDR1 ENHRY, CDR2 SYGVKD. CDR3 DNA: TGTGCCAGCAGCCCCCGACGGGCGGATTCACCCCTCCACTTT. It specifies CASSPRRADSPLHF.

This clone has only a few counts. The chain employs TRBV5-6 and TRBJ2-1, with 8 bases aligning to TRBD2. CDR3 length: 15 residues. The ends lost 4 bases at V and 6 bases at J; junction bases unmatched: 9. The V gene's germline CDR1 is SGHDT and CDR2 YYEEEE. CDR3 coding DNA: TGTGCCAGCAGCGACAGCGGGGGAGTGTTCAATGAGCAGTTCTTC. As protein: CASSDSGGVFNEQFF.

This clone came up a few times. The V gene is TRBV5-4, the J gene TRBJ2-3; 8 bases line up with TRBD2. The trim removed 3 bases at V and 4 bases at J, leaving 4 bases unmatched. CDR1 and CDR2 (germline): SGHNT, YYREEE (reference sequence). The CDR3 runs to 14 residues. CDR3 in DNA: TGTGCCAGCAGCTCGGGGGGGGCCGCAGATACGCAGTATTTT. Amino acid sequence: CASSSGGAADTQYF.

V gene TRBV7-3 combines with J gene TRBJ2-1; D perhaps matches TRBD1 (6 bases). In germline, CDR1 is SGHTA, CDR2 FQGTGA. V lost 5 bases and J 7 bases, leaving 12 bases between the germline ends. The CDR3 is 13 residues long. This chain's CDR3 is CASSPTTGNEQFF. CDR3 coding DNA: TGTGCCAGCAGCCCTACTACAGGGAATGAGCAGTTCTTC.

The J gene is TRBJ2-5, the V gene TRBV29-1, with D unresolved. Germline V CDR1 and CDR2: SQVTM, ANQGSEA. Trimming cost V 7 bases and J 5 bases, with 17 bases left between them. The CDR3 consists of 13 residues. The CDR3 here is CSGGPTGVETQYF. The CDR3 DNA reads TGCAGCGGAGGTCCAACCGGAGTGGAGACCCAGTACTTC.

This clone was found once. The chain joins TRBV29-1 to TRBJ1-2; D gene unclear. The CDR3 has 14 amino acids. Trimming took 0 bases from V and 2 from J, leaving 10 bases between them. The germline CDR1 and CDR2 sequences are SQVTM and ANQGSEA. Here the CDR3 reads CSVEELPPNYGYTF. The CDR3 nucleotides read TGCAGCGTTGAAGAATTGCCGCCAAACTATGGCTACACCTTC.

The chain joins TRBV7-9 to TRBJ1-5; TRBD1 matches 7 bases. Germline values: CDR1 SEHNR, CDR2 FQNEAQ (reference sequence). CDR3 length equals 15 residues. J gave up 5 bases and V 4 bases, and 8 bases lay outside the gene matches. DNA for the CDR3: TGTGCCAGCAGCTCCTTAGACAGGGCCGATCAGCCCCAGCATTTT. Protein: CASSSLDRADQPQHF. Together with reference TRBV7-9 and TRBJ1-5, the CDR3 gives the full variable domain: DTGVSQNPRHKITKRGQNVTFRCDPISEHNRLYWYRQTLGQGPEFLTYFQNEAQLEKSRLLSDRFSAERPKGSFSTLEIQRTEQGDSAMYLCASSSLDRADQPQHFGDGTRLSIL.

J is TRBJ2-6 and V is TRBV5-6, with D unresolved. Germline V lookup: CDR1 SGHDT, CDR2 YYEEEE. V was shortened by 3 bases and J by 0 bases, with 10 bases between the two germline ends. This CDR3 has 16 amino acids. The CDR3 DNA follows: TGTGCCAGCAGCTCCCAGGTTTCCTCTGGGGCCAACGTCCTGACTTTC. Protein sequence: CASSSQVSSGANVLTF.

The chain recombines TRBV4-3 with TRBJ1-3; D is unclear. This CDR3 is 15 amino acids long. V gave up 4 bases and J gave up 4 bases, with 14 bases separating them. CDR1 is LGHNA, CDR2 YSLEER, per germline. The CDR3 nucleotides are TGCGCCAGCAGCCCCTTAGTTGAGGCCGGAAACACCATATATTTT. Residues: CASSPLVEAGNTIYF.

V gene TRBV9 combines with J gene TRBJ2-1; TRBD2 is a possible D gene (6 bases). The V end lost 6 bases, the J end lost 2 bases, and 15 bases lay between the germline ends. The CDR3 extends over 15 amino acids. In germline, CDR1 is SGDLS, CDR2 YYNGEE. DNA of the CDR3: TGTGCCAGCAACCCCGGCGGGGCAACCTACAATGAGCAGTTCTTC. It is translated as CASNPGGATYNEQFF.

The chain couples TRBV5-8 to TRBJ1-6; D unclear. Between the trimmed V and J ends, which lost 0 bases and 10 bases, there was a span of 5 bases. The CDR3 covers 12 residues. CDR1 and CDR2 from the germline V gene are SGHTS and YDEGEE. This chain's CDR3 is CASSLGMSPLHF. For the CDR3, the DNA is TGTGCCAGCAGCTTGGGGATGTCACCCCTCCACTTT.